The TCR beta chain described here comes from a study of cytomegalovirus exposure and HLA in healthy donors. At the level of the study: T cells numbering about 180 million yielded fewer than 140 million unique TCR beta sequences in an earlier analysis. Study-wide results and limits: Presence/absence analyses assumed roughly uniform sequencing depth across donors, which may not hold.

This clone was seen at least ten times. Its antigen is currently unknown. The PCR made use of 60 Vbeta and 13 Jbeta primers. Sequenced by immunoSEQ multiplex PCR; TCRdb stores in-frame clones only, minus some. The data show around 150,000 clones, approximately 80% seen once. The CDR3 totals 13 residues. V shed 6 bases and J 7 bases; nucleotides not matched to a gene: 3. The germline V gene has CDR1 MNHNS and CDR2 SASEGT. This clonotype originated in a woman between 35 and 50 years old in good health and CMV-seropositive. The source material was PBMCs. This rearrangement joins TRBV6-1 to TRBJ1-4, with 9 bases fitting TRBD1. The CDR3 region is CASRGTGSEKLFF. The CDR3, as DNA: TGTGCCAGCAGGGGGACAGGGTCTGAAAAACTGTTTTTT.